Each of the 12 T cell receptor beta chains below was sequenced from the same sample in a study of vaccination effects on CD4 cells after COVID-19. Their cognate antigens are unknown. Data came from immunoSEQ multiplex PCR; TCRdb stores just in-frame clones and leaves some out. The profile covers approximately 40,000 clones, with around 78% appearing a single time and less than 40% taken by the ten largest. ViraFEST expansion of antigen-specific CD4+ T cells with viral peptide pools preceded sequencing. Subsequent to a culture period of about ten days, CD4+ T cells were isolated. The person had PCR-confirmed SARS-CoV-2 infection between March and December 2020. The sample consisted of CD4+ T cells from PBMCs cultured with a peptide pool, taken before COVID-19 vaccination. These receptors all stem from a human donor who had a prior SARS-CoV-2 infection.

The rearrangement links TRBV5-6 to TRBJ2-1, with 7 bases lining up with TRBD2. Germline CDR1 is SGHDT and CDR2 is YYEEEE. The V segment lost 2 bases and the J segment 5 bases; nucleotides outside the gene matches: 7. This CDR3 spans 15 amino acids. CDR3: CASSFWTRPDNEQFF. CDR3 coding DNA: TGTGCCAGCAGCTTTTGGACTAGGCCGGACAATGAGCAGTTCTTC.

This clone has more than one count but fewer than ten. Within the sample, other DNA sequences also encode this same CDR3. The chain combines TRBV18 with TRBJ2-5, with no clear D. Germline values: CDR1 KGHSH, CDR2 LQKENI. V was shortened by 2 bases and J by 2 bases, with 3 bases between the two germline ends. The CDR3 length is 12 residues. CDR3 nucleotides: TGTGCCAGCTCACCAGGGCAAGAGACCCAGTACTTC. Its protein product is CASSPGQETQYF.

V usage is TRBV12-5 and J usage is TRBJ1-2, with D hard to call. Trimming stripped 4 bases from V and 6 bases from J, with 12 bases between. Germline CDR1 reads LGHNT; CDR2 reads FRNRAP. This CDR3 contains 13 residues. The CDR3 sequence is CASGWKTGDGYTF. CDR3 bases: TGTGCTAGTGGTTGGAAAACCGGGGATGGCTACACCTTC.

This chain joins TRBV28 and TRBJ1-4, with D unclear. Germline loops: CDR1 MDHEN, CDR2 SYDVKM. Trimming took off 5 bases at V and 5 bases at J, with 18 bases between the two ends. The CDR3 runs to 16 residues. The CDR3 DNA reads TGTGCCAGCAGTGGCCAAGGAGGACTTACCAATGAAAAACTGTTTTTT. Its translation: CASSGQGGLTNEKLFF.

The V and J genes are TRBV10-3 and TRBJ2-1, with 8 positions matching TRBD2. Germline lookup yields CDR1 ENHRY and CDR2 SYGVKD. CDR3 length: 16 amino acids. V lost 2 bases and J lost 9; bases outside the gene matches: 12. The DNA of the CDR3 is TGTGCCATCAGTGAGAATGGGTTAGCGGGAAGGGGTGAGCAGTTCTTC. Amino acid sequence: CAISENGLAGRGEQFF.

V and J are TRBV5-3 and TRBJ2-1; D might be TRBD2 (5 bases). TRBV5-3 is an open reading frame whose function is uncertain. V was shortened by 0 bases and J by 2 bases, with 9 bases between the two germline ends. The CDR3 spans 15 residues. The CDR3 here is CARSLAVGAYNEQFF. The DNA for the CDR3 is TGTGCCAGAAGCTTGGCGGTCGGGGCCTACAATGAGCAGTTCTTC.

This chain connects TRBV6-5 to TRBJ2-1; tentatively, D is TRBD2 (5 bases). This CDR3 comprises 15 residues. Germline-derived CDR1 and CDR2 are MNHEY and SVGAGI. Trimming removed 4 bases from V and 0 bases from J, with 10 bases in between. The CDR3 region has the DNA TGTGCCAGCAGTTTATTAGCGAACTCCTACAATGAGCAGTTCTTC. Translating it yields CASSLLANSYNEQFF.

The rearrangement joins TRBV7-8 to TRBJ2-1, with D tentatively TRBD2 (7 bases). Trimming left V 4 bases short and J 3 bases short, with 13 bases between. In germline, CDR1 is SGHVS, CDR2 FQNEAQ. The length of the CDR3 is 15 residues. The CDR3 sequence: CASSSGGRFYNEQFF. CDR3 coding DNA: TGTGCCAGCAGCTCCGGGGGGCGGTTCTACAATGAGCAGTTCTTC.

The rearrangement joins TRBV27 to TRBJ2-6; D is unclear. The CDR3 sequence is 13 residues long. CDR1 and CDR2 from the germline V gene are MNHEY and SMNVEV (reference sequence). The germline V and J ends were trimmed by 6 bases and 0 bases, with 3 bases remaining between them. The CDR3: CASRSSGANVLTF. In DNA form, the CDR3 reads TGTGCCAGCAGATCCTCTGGGGCCAACGTCCTGACTTTC.

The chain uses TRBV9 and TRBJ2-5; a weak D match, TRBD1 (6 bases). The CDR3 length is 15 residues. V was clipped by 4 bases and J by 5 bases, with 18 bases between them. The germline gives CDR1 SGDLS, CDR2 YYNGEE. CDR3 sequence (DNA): TGTGCCAGCAGCTTCTCCCCAGGGGCAGGGGAGACCCAGTACTTC. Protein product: CASSFSPGAGETQYF. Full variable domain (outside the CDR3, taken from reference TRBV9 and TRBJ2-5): DSGVTQTPKHLITATGQRVTLRCSPRSGDLSVYWYQQSLDQGLQFLIQYYNGEERAKGNILERFSAQQFPDLHSELNLSSLELGDSALYFCASSFSPGAGETQYFGPGTRLLVL.

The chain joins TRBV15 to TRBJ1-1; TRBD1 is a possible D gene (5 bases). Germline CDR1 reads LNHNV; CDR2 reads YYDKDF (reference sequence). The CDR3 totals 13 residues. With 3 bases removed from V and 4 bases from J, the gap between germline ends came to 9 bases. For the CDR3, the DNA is TGTGCCACCAGCAGGGGTAGGGGCACTGAAGCTTTCTTT. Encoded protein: CATSRGRGTEAFF.

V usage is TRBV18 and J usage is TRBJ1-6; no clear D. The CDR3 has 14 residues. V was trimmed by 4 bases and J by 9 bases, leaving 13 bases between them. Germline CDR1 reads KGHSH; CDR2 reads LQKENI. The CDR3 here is CASSRTLLGSPLHF. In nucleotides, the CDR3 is TGTGCCAGCTCACGGACCCTCTTGGGTTCACCCCTCCACTTT.